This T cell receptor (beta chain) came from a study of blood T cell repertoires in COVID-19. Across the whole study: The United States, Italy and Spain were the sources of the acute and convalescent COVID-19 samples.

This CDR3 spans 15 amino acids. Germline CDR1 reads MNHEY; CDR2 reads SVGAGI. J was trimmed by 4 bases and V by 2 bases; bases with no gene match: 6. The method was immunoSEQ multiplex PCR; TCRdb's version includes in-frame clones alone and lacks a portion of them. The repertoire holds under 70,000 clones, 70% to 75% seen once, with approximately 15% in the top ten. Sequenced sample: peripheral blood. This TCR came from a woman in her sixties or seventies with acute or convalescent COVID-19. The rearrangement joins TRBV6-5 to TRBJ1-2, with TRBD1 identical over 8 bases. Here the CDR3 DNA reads TGTGCCAGCAGTTACATCCCGGGACAGGCCTATGGCTACACCTTC. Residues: CASSYIPGQAYGYTF.